This T cell receptor beta chain appears in the sequencing data of a study of shared clonotypes between healthy human individuals. Study as a whole: The composition of the donors was two women and three men aged 18 to 49.

The CDR3 covers 14 residues. Germline-derived CDR1 and CDR2 are MNHEY and SMNVEV (reference sequence). The V and J ends lost 4 bases and 5 bases respectively, with 11 bases between them. TCRdb keeps only in-frame clones here, not all; method: immunoSEQ multiplex PCR. Of roughly 2.6 million clones detected, around nine tenths appear once; the ten largest clones hold 0.11% to 0.15%. Adult donors, all healthy and HIV-negative, had no recent acute infections or vaccinations. The sequencing sample was made of naive CD4+ T cells sorted from blood. The subset was: CD45RA+ positively selected. This TCR came from a man younger than 35 in good health. J is TRBJ2-2 and V is TRBV27, with a weak D call TRBD2 (5 bases). CDR3 sequence: CASSYGERTGELFF. DNA for the CDR3: TGTGCCAGCAGTTACGGGGAGAGAACCGGGGAGCTGTTTTTT.